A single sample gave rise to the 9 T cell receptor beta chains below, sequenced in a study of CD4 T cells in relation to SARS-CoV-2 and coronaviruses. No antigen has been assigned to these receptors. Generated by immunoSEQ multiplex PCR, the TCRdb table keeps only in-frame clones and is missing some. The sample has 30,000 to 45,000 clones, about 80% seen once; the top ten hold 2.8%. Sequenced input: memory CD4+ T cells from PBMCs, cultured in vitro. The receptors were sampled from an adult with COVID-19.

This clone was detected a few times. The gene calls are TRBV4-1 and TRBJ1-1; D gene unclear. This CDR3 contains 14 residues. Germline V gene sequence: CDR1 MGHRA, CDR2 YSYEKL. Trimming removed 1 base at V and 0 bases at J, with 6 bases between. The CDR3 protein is CASSQGPVNTEAFF. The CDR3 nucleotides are TGCGCCAGCAGCCAAGGCCCGGTGAACACTGAAGCTTTCTTT.

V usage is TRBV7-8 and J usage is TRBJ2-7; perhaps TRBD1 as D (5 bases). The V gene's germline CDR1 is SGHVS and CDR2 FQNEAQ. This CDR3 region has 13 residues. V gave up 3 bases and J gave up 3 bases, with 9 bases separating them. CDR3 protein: CASSFRQYYEQYF. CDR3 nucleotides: TGTGCCAGCAGCTTTAGACAGTACTACGAGCAGTACTTC.

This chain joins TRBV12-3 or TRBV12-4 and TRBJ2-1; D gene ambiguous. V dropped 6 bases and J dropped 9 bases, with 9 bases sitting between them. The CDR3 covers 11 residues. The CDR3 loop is CASRQLGEQFF. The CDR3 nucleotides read TGTGCCAGCAGGCAATTGGGTGAGCAGTTCTTC.

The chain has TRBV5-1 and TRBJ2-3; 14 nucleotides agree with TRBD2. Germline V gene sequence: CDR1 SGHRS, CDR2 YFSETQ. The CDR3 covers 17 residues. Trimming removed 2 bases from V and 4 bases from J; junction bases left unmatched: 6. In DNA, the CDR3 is TGCGCCAGCAGCTTTGATGGGACTAGCGGGAGCCCAGATACGCAGTATTTT. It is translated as CASSFDGTSGSPDTQYF.

The CDR3 nucleotides are TGTGCCAGCAGTTACGATGGGGGACCCGGGGCCAACGTCCTGACTTTC. Its translation is CASSYDGGPGANVLTF. The chain combines TRBV6-5 with TRBJ2-6; D assignment may be TRBD1 or TRBD2 (5 bases each). Germline lookup yields CDR1 MNHEY and CDR2 SVGAGI. CDR3 length: 16 amino acids. V lost 2 bases and J lost 4, with 12 bases in between.

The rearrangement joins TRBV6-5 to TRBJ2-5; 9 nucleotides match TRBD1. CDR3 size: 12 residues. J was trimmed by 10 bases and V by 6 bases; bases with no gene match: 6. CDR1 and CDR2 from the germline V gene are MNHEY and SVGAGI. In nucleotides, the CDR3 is TGTGCCAGCAGGCCCGACAGGGGGATCCAGTACTTC. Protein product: CASRPDRGIQYF.

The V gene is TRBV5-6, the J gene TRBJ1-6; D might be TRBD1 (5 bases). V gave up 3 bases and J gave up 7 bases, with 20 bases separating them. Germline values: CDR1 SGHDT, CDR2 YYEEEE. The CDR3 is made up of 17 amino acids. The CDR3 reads CASSYGGVTVWNSPLHF. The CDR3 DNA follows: TGTGCCAGCAGCTACGGGGGGGTAACGGTGTGGAATTCACCCCTCCACTTT.

For the CDR3, the DNA is TGTGCCAGCAGTTTGCAGGGGGCCCTGCGCAATCAGCCCCAGCATTTT. Its translation: CASSLQGALRNQPQHF. The chain joins TRBV21-1 to TRBJ1-5; TRBD1, as called in the table, went unchecked against the DNA. TRBV21-1 is reported as a pseudogene. The CDR3 consists of 16 residues.

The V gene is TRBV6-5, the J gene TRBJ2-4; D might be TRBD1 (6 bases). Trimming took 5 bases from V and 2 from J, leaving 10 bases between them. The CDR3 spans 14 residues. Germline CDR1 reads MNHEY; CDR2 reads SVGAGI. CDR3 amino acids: CASSPDRSKNIQYF. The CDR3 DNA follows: TGTGCCAGCAGTCCCGACAGGTCCAAAAACATTCAGTACTTC.